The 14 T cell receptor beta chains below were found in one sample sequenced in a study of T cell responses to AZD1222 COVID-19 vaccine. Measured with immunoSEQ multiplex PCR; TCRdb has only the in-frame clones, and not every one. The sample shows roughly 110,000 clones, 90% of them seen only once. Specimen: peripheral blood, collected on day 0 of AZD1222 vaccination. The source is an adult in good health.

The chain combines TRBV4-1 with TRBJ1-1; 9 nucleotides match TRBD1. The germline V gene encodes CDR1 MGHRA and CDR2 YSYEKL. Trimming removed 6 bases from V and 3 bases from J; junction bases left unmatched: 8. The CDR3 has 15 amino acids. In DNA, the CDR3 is TGCGCCAGCAGGCCTTCGACAGGGGGTTACACTGAAGCTTTCTTT. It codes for CASRPSTGGYTEAFF.

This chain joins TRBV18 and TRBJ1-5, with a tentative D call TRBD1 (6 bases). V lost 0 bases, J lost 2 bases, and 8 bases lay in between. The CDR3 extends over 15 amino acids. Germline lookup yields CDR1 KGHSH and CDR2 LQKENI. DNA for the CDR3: TGTGCCAGCTCACCACCAAGGGGGGGCAATCAGCCCCAGCATTTT. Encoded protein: CASSPPRGGNQPQHF. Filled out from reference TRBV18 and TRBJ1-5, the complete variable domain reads NAGVMQNPRHLVRRRGQEARLRCSPMKGHSHVYWYRQLPEEGLKFMVYLQKENIIDESGMPKERFSAEFPKEGPSILRIQQVVRGDSAAYFCASSPPRGGNQPQHFGDGTRLSIL.

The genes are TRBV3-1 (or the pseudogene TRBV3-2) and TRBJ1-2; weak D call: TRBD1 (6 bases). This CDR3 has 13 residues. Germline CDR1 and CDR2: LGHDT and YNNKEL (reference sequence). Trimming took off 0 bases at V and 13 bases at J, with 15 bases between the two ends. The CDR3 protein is CASSQDVQGPSTF. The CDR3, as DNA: TGTGCCAGCAGCCAAGATGTCCAGGGGCCCAGCACCTTC.

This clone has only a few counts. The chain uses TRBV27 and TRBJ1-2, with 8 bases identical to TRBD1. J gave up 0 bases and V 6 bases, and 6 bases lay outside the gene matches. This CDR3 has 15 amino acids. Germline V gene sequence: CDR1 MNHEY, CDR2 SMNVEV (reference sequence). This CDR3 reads CASRRDRGANYGYTF. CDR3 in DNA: TGTGCCAGCAGGCGTGACAGGGGAGCTAACTATGGCTACACCTTC.

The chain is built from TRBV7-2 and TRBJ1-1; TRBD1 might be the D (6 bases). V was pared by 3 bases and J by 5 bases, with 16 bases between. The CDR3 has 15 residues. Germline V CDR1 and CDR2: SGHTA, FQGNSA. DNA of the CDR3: TGTGCCAGCAGCTTTACCGGGGCAGGGGTTACTGAAGCTTTCTTT. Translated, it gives CASSFTGAGVTEAFF. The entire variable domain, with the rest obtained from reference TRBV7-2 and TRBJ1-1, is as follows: GAGVSQSPSNKVTEKGKDVELRCDPISGHTALYWYRQSLGQGLEFLIYFQGNSAPDKSGLPSDRFSAERTGGSVSTLTIQRTQQEDSAVYLCASSFTGAGVTEAFFGQGTRLTVV.

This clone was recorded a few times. CDR3 coding DNA: TGTGCCAGTAGTATAGTCGGGCCCTACGAGCAGTACTTC. Its protein product is CASSIVGPYEQYF. This sequence joins TRBV19 and TRBJ2-7; D uncertain. The CDR3 covers 13 residues. V shed 1 base and J shed 2 bases, with 6 bases lying between them. Germline assignment: CDR1 LNHDA and CDR2 SQIVND (reference sequence).

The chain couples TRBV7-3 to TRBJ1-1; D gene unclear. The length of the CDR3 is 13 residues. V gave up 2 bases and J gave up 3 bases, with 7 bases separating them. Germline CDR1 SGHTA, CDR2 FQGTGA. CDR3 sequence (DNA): TGTGCCAGCAGCTTACTCGCGGACACTGAAGCTTTCTTT. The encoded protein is CASSLLADTEAFF.

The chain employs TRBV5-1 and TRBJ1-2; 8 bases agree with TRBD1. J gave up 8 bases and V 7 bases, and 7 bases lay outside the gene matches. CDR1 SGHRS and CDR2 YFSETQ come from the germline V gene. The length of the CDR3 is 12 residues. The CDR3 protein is CASRQGAEGYTF. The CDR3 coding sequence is TGCGCCAGCCGTCAGGGGGCAGAAGGCTACACCTTC.

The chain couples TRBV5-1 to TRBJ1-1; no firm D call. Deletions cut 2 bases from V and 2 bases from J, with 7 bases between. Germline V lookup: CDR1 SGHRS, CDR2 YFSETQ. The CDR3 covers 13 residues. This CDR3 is CASSFAGNTEAFF. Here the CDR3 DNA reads TGCGCCAGCAGCTTCGCGGGAAACACTGAAGCTTTCTTT.

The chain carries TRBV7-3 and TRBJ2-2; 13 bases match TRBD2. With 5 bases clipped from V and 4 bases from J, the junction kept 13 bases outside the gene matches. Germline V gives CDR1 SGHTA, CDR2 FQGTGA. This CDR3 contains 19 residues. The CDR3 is CASSPWTSGRVASTGELFF. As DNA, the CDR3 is TGTGCCAGCAGCCCCTGGACTAGCGGGAGAGTGGCTAGCACCGGGGAGCTGTTTTTT.

CDR3 sequence reads: CASSLVQREGSEQFF. The CDR3 DNA follows: TGCGCCAGCAGCTTGGTACAGCGGGAGGGCAGTGAGCAGTTCTTC. This chain uses TRBV5-1 with TRBJ2-1; 10 bases map to TRBD2. Germline trimming cut 0 bases from V and 9 bases from J; bases unmatched to any gene: 6. CDR3 size: 15 residues. The germline gives CDR1 SGHRS, CDR2 YFSETQ.

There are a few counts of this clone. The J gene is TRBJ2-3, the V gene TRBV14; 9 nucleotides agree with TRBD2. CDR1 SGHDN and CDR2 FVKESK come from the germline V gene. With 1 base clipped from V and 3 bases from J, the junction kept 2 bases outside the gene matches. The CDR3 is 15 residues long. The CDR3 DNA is TGTGCCAGCAGCCAAGGGAGCGGGAGGACAGATACGCAGTATTTT. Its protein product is CASSQGSGRTDTQYF.

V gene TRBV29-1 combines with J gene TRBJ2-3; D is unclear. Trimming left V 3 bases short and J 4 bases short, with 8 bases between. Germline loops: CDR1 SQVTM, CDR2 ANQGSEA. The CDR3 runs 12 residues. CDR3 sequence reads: CSVESLADTQYF. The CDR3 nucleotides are TGCAGCGTTGAGTCGCTGGCAGATACGCAGTATTTT.

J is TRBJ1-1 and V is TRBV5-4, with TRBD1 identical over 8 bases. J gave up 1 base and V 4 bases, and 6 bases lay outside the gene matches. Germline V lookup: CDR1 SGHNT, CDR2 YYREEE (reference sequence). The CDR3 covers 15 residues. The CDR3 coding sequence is TGTGCCAGCAGCCGCAGGACAGGGCCGAACACTGAAGCTTTCTTT. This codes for CASSRRTGPNTEAFF.